The 26 T cell receptor beta chains listed next were all sequenced from one sample in a study of cytomegalovirus exposure and HLA in healthy donors. PCR primers comprised 60 Vbeta and 13 Jbeta primers. The protocol was immunoSEQ multiplex PCR, while the TCRdb copy is restricted to in-frame clones and leaves out a portion. The table has roughly 120,000 clones, roughly 70% seen once. Source material: PBMCs. These receptor sequences come from a man in his forties in good health and CMV-seropositive.

This clone was detected only a few times. The chain carries TRBV4-1 and TRBJ1-5; D is unclear. V lost 1 base, J lost 0 bases, and 4 bases lay in between. This CDR3 is 14 amino acids long. Germline V gene sequence: CDR1 MGHRA, CDR2 YSYEKL. CDR3 protein: CASSQAYSNQPQHF. The CDR3 DNA reads TGCGCCAGCAGCCAAGCTTATAGCAATCAGCCCCAGCATTTT.

In its sample, this clone was seen once. The rearrangement uses TRBV5-6 and TRBJ1-1; 8 nucleotides match TRBD1. The CDR3 covers 14 residues. From germline, CDR1 is SGHDT and CDR2 YYEEEE. V lost 0 bases, J lost 3 bases, and 1 base stayed unmatched. CDR3: CASSLGDRYTEAFF. The CDR3 DNA is TGTGCCAGCAGCTTGGGGGACAGGTACACTGAAGCTTTCTTT.

The chain uses TRBV28 and TRBJ1-1; TRBD1 is a possible D gene (6 bases). The CDR3 consists of 16 residues. Germline CDR1 is MDHEN and CDR2 is SYDVKM. V dropped 3 bases and J dropped 4 bases, with 18 bases sitting between them. CDR3: CASSLPLQGRGTEAFF. CDR3 nucleotides: TGTGCCAGCAGTTTGCCTCTACAGGGAAGAGGCACTGAAGCTTTCTTT.

This chain uses TRBV28 with TRBJ1-1, with D unresolved. From germline, CDR1 is MDHEN and CDR2 SYDVKM. Deletions cut 5 bases from V and 9 bases from J, with 10 bases between. The CDR3 contains 11 residues. Here the CDR3 reads CASSLQKQAFF. The CDR3 DNA follows: TGTGCCAGCAGTCTCCAAAAGCAAGCTTTCTTT.

The chain couples TRBV6-6 to TRBJ1-1; weak D call: TRBD1 (6 bases). The germline V and J ends were trimmed by 5 bases and 6 bases, with 16 bases remaining between them. Germline loops: CDR1 MNHNY, CDR2 SVGAGI (reference sequence). The length of the CDR3 is 14 residues. The CDR3 DNA sequence: TGTGCCAGCAGTCGACCCAGGGGTTTCCCTGAAGCTTTCTTT. It yields the protein CASSRPRGFPEAFF.

The chain couples TRBV15 to TRBJ2-7; 9 nucleotides align to TRBD1. Germline CDR1 is LNHNV and CDR2 is YYDKDF (reference sequence). V trimming: 5 bases; J trimming: 6 bases; junction bases outside the gene matches: 8. CDR3 length: 14 amino acids. DNA of the CDR3: TGTGCCACCAGCCTGATAACAGGGGGCATCGAGCAGTACTTC. Translated, it gives CATSLITGGIEQYF. Complete variable domain (other parts from reference TRBV15 and TRBJ2-7): DAMVIQNPRYQVTQFGKPVTLSCSQTLNHNVMYWYQQKSSQAPKLLFHYYDKDFNNEADTPDNFQSRRPNTSFCFLDIRSPGLGDTAMYLCATSLITGGIEQYFGPGTRLTVT.

The CDR3 loop reads CASSWLAGVGNEQFF. Here the CDR3 DNA reads TGCGCCAGCAGCTGGCTAGCGGGAGTGGGGAATGAGCAGTTCTTC. This chain joins TRBV5-1 and TRBJ2-1; TRBD2 matches at 10 bases. This CDR3 contains 15 residues. Looked up from germline, CDR1 is SGHRS and CDR2 is YFSETQ. V was pared by 3 bases and J by 7 bases, with 7 bases of the junction left unmatched.

In the case of this clone: An end of the junction does not agree with germline; a read error may underlie this. This specimen includes other DNA sequences encoding the same CDR3. The chain combines TRBV6-1 with TRBJ2-7; 9 nucleotides align to TRBD1. CDR1 is MNHNS, CDR2 SASEGT, per germline. The CDR3 is made up of 14 amino acids. This CDR3 reads CASSWTGAAYEQYF. The CDR3 DNA follows: TGTGCCAGCAGTTGGACAGGGGCTGCCTATGAGCAGTACTTC.

This clone was observed a single time. The chain carries TRBV28 and TRBJ1-3; D is possibly TRBD1 (5 bases). Per the germline V gene, CDR1 is MDHEN and CDR2 is SYDVKM. The CDR3 is made up of 14 amino acids. V was shortened by 2 bases and J by 3 bases, with 8 bases between the two germline ends. The CDR3 sequence is CASSLTGGGNTIYF. The CDR3 DNA follows: TGTGCCAGCAGTTTAACAGGCGGTGGAAACACCATATATTTT. Complete variable domain (other parts from reference TRBV28 and TRBJ1-3): DVKVTQSSRYLVKRTGEKVFLECVQDMDHENMFWYRQDPGLGLRLIYFSYDVKMKEKGDIPEGYSVSREKKERFSLILESASTNQTSMYLCASSLTGGGNTIYFGEGSWLTVV.

This sequence joins TRBV6-1 and TRBJ1-2, with TRBD1 matching over 7 bases. V lost 7 bases to trimming and J lost 8 bases; unmatched junction nucleotides: 13. This CDR3 comprises 14 residues. Germline-derived CDR1 and CDR2 are MNHNS and SASEGT. The CDR3 region is CASIRAGQNSGYTF. The CDR3 bases are TGTGCCAGCATAAGGGCGGGACAGAATTCGGGCTACACCTTC.

The CDR3 region has the DNA TGTGCCAGCAGCACAGGGTTCGGGCTATATGGCTACACCTTC. It codes for CASSTGFGLYGYTF. The V gene is TRBV28, the J gene TRBJ1-2, with D perhaps matching TRBD1 (6 bases). Germline assignment: CDR1 MDHEN and CDR2 SYDVKM. This CDR3 contains 14 residues. Trimming removed 6 bases at V and 5 bases at J, with 16 bases between.

The chain has TRBV7-9 and TRBJ2-7; D perhaps matches TRBD2 (6 bases). Trimming removed 4 bases at V and 5 bases at J, with 18 bases between. Germline V CDR1 and CDR2: SEHNR, FQNEAQ (reference sequence). This CDR3 is 15 amino acids long. The CDR3 DNA follows: TGTGCCAGCAGCTCCGGCCGGGACTCTCTCCACGAGCAGTACTTC. Translated: CASSSGRDSLHEQYF.

This rearrangement joins TRBV5-1 to TRBJ2-3, with 9 bases that match TRBD1. After removal of 1 base from V and 6 bases from J, the junction contained 9 bases not matched to a gene. The CDR3 runs to 16 residues. The V gene's germline CDR1 is SGHRS and CDR2 YFSETQ. The CDR3 loop reads CASSLPRDRVTDTQYF. As DNA, the CDR3 is TGCGCCAGCAGCTTGCCCCGGGACAGGGTGACGGATACGCAGTATTTT.

This chain connects TRBV10-3 to TRBJ2-1; TRBD1 might be the D (6 bases). CDR1 is ENHRY and CDR2 is SYGVKD in the germline V gene. CDR3 length: 14 amino acids. V was cut by 6 bases and J by 8 bases, with 17 bases left in between. The CDR3 loop reads CAISKGQGNHEQFF. The CDR3, as DNA: TGTGCCATCAGCAAGGGACAAGGGAACCATGAGCAGTTCTTC.

This chain links TRBV30 with TRBJ2-3; tentative D call: TRBD2 (5 bases). The CDR3 loop spans 14 amino acids. The germline V gene encodes CDR1 GTSNPN and CDR2 SVGIG (reference sequence). V dropped 1 base and J dropped 2 bases, with 10 bases sitting between them. DNA of the CDR3: TGTGCCTGGAGTGGCGCGGGCCCCACAGATACGCAGTATTTT. It yields the protein CAWSGAGPTDTQYF.

The CDR3 DNA follows: TGTGCCAGCAGTTTCGGGAACGCCGAATACGAGCAGTACTTC. The encoded protein is CASSFGNAEYEQYF. The rearrangement uses TRBV28 and TRBJ2-7; D possibly corresponds to TRBD2 (5 bases). The V end was cut by 3 bases, the J end by 4 bases, with 13 bases between. CDR3 length: 14 amino acids. Germline V gene sequence: CDR1 MDHEN, CDR2 SYDVKM.

The chain joins TRBV27 to TRBJ2-2; D is possibly TRBD2 (6 bases). This CDR3 comprises 16 residues. V lost 6 bases, J lost 2 bases, and 16 bases lay in between. CDR1 is MNHEY, CDR2 SMNVEV, per germline (reference sequence). The CDR3 nucleotides are TGTGCCAGCAGCGCCTCCGGGACTCATAACACCGGGGAGCTGTTTTTT. This encodes CASSASGTHNTGELFF.

This clone has a single count. The chain has TRBV10-3 and TRBJ2-7; no clear D gene. The germline CDR1 and CDR2 sequences are ENHRY and SYGVKD. The CDR3 has 12 residues. V was cut by 2 bases and J by 4 bases, with 6 bases left in between. The CDR3 nucleotides read TGTGCCATCAGTGAGGGAGAGTACGAGCAGTACTTC. It specifies CAISEGEYEQYF.

V is TRBV28 and J is TRBJ1-4; D ambiguous. The CDR3 sequence is 13 residues long. Deletions cut 10 bases from V and 8 bases from J, with 17 bases between. CDR1 is MDHEN and CDR2 is SYDVKM in the germline V gene. CDR3 in DNA: TGTGCCACCCTCACTCCAGGTGTGGAAAAACTGTTTTTT. As protein: CATLTPGVEKLFF.

The chain uses TRBV2 and TRBJ2-5, with D possibly being TRBD2 (6 bases). Deletions cut 4 bases from V and 5 bases from J, with 14 bases between. The CDR3 has 14 residues. Per the germline V gene, CDR1 is SNHLY and CDR2 is FYNNEI. CDR3 region: CASSVSTSTETQYF. The CDR3 nucleotides read TGTGCCAGCAGTGTTTCTACTAGCACTGAGACCCAGTACTTC.

This clone was counted a single time. The chain carries TRBV5-1 and TRBJ1-1; 8 bases map to TRBD1. Germline CDR1 and CDR2: SGHRS and YFSETQ. The V gene end was trimmed by 4 bases and the J gene end by 3 bases; junction bases not matched to a gene: 8. CDR3 size: 15 residues. CDR3 bases: TGCGCCAGCAGCCGCCAGGGGGCTGAGTACACTGAAGCTTTCTTT. Translating it yields CASSRQGAEYTEAFF.

The rearrangement joins TRBV5-1 to TRBJ1-5, with D perhaps matching TRBD1 (6 bases). CDR1 is SGHRS, CDR2 YFSETQ, per germline. Trimming stripped 0 bases from V and 6 bases from J, with 10 bases between. The CDR3 has 14 residues. The CDR3 nucleotides read TGCGCCAGCAGCTTGGGGGGGCTCGGTCAGCCCCAGCATTTT. This gives the protein CASSLGGLGQPQHF. Looking up the rest from reference TRBV5-1 and TRBJ1-5 gives the full variable domain: KAGVTQTPRYLIKTRGQQVTLSCSPISGHRSVSWYQQTPGQGLQFLFEYFSETQRNKGNFPGRFSGRQFSNSRSEMNVSTLELGDSALYLCASSLGGLGQPQHFGDGTRLSIL.

This chain links TRBV6-1 with TRBJ2-3, with 8 bases matching TRBD2. Unmatched junction bases numbered 4, after V lost 7 bases and J lost 1 base. This CDR3 has 14 residues. The V gene's germline CDR1 is MNHNS and CDR2 SASEGT. CDR3 sequence: CASMASGRTDTQYF. CDR3 sequence (DNA): TGTGCCAGCATGGCTAGCGGGCGCACAGATACGCAGTATTTT.

This rearrangement joins TRBV27 to TRBJ1-3; a possible D gene is TRBD1 (6 bases). V shed 6 bases and J shed 3 bases, with 12 bases lying between them. The CDR3 is 14 residues long. Per germline, CDR1 MNHEY and CDR2 SMNVEV (reference sequence). The CDR3, as DNA: TGTGCCAGCAGCGAAGGGGGATTTGGAAACACCATATATTTT. This translates into CASSEGGFGNTIYF.

CDR3 protein: CALRDSYNEQFF. DNA for the CDR3: TGTGCCCTCCGGGACAGTTACAATGAGCAGTTCTTC. The chain has TRBV30 and TRBJ2-1; 7 nucleotides align to TRBD1. Trimming removed 8 bases from V and 4 bases from J; junction bases left unmatched: 5. The V gene's germline CDR1 is GTSNPN and CDR2 SVGIG (reference sequence). The CDR3 length is 12 residues.

This chain uses TRBV28 with TRBJ2-5, with TRBD2 matching over 9 bases. Trimming cost V 5 bases and J 4 bases; bases outside gene matches: 11. Germline V gene sequence: CDR1 MDHEN, CDR2 SYDVKM. This CDR3 spans 16 amino acids. In DNA form, the CDR3 reads TGTGCCAGCAGTACTTCCAGCGGGGGGAAGCGAGAGACCCAGTACTTC. Its protein is CASSTSSGGKRETQYF. Variable domain in full (rest from reference TRBV28 and TRBJ2-5): DVKVTQSSRYLVKRTGEKVFLECVQDMDHENMFWYRQDPGLGLRLIYFSYDVKMKEKGDIPEGYSVSREKKERFSLILESASTNQTSMYLCASSTSSGGKRETQYFGPGTRLLVL.